The TCR beta chain under discussion was sequenced for a study of shared clonotypes between healthy human individuals. On this clone itself: No antigen is known for it. The sample has other DNA sequences that encode this CDR3 too.

Some clones are missing from TCRdb's copy, which holds only in-frame ones; the method was immunoSEQ multiplex PCR. The sample contains over a million clones, roughly 97% of which appear only once. The germline V and J ends were trimmed by 4 bases and 4 bases, with 15 bases remaining between them. Germline V gene sequence: CDR1 SGHRS, CDR2 YFSETQ. CDR3 length: 15 amino acids. Study-wide points: Memory subsets had estimated richness that was generally smaller than that of naive subsets.

The sequencing input was naive CD4+ T cells sorted from blood. Subset noted: CD45RA+ positively selected. This sequence joins TRBV5-1 and TRBJ2-1; perhaps TRBD2 as D (6 bases). The sequence was collected from a man younger than 40 in good health. The CDR3 DNA follows: TGCGCCAGCAGCCTAGCGACCAGCGCATACAATGAGCAGTTCTTC. As protein: CASSLATSAYNEQFF.